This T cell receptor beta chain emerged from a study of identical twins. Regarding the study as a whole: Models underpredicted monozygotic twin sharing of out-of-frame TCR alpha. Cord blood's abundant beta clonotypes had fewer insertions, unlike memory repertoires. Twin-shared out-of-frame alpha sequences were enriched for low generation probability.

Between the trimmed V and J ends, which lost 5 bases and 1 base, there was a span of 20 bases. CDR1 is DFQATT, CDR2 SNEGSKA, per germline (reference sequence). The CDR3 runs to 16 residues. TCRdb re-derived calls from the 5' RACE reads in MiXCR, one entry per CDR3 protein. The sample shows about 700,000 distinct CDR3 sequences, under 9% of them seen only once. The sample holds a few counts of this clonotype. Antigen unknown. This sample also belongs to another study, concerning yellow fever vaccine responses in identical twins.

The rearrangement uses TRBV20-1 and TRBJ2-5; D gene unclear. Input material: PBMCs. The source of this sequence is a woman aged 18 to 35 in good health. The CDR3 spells CSAPPAFEPPQETQYF. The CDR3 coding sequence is TGCAGTGCTCCCCCCGCATTTGAACCCCCCCAAGAGACCCAGTACTTC.